This entry concerns a single TCR beta chain. Its antigen has not been determined. Base qualities were left out, and no much larger clone turns up one base away. Including cysteine and phenylalanine, the CDR3 has 14 amino acids. The kept DNA is CDR3 alone, 42 bases in frame from the first base. Relative to germline, V is 3 bases shorter and J is 0 bases shorter, with 5 bases between their ends. The germline V gene sets CDR1 to SGHTA and CDR2 to FQGNSA. The data belong to a study of shared clonotypes between healthy human individuals (TCRdb year 2020). Study-level background: The cohort included three men and a couple of women between 18 and 49 years of age. Per donor, three plates each were used for CD4 naive and CD4 memory, two for CD8 naive, and one for CD8 memory. Blood TCR repertoires of roughly five healthy adults were deeply sequenced to estimate repertoire size and the extent of clonotype sharing between individuals. To increase sequencing depth and limit assay-specific biases, TCR repertoire library preparation and sequencing were carried out by different laboratories using diverse techniques. Leukapheresis yielded between about 0.85 and 10 billion PBMCs per donor.

The donors were healthy, HIV-negative adults with no recently reported acute infections or vaccinations. Only Caucasian adults living in Nashville, Tennessee, USA were represented among the donors. CD4+ T cells were enriched through magnetic negative selection, after which naive cells were positively selected on CD45RA and the remaining negative fraction served as the memory subset. Blood was obtained by leukapheresis, after which PBMCs were separated by Ficoll-Histopaque density gradient centrifugation and cryopreserved in liquid nitrogen vapor phase. Analytical flow cytometry was used to check the purity and quantity of every magnetically sorted T cell population. Genomic DNA was isolated from each sorted fraction and quantified by UV absorbance on a Nanodrop 2000c. TCR CDR3 regions were amplified from genomic DNA by multiplex PCR using the deep immunoSEQ assay. Extracted genomic DNA from each cell subset was distributed evenly across all wells of several immunoSEQ 96-well plates, and each plate was treated as a replicate. For sorted subsets, approximately 0.2 ug of genomic DNA, equivalent to roughly 33,000 T cell genomes, went into each replicate PCR. The purified libraries were quantified using a Qubit 3.0 fluorometer, sized with a Bioanalyzer 2100, and then quantified again using the KAPA Library Quantification kit. Each immunoSEQ 96-well plate was sequenced on its own single-read 150-cycle Illumina NextSeq 550 flow cell. In the authors' own workflow: Because the immunoSEQ output included only junctional sequences and no quality scores, the filtering could not be the same as the filtering used for full-length reads. To assign V/J genes and CDR3, sequences were annotated against IMGT germline references using PyIR, a Python wrapper for IgBLAST v1.9. Reads with weak V/J assignments (E-value above 1e-6), missing CDR3, stop codons, out-of-frame junctions, or ambiguous translated residues were removed. A V3J clonotype was defined by an identical inferred V gene, J gene, and CDR3 amino acid sequence. To compute the percentage overlap between repertoires, the number of shared unique clonotypes was divided by the size of the smaller repertoire. Richness of each repertoire was evaluated using RTK rarefaction, the Chao1 estimator, and Recon v2.1 estimates of unobserved clonotypes. Generation probabilities were computed with OLGA for all TCRbeta clonotypes obtained by the gDNA method from four donors. In its TCRdb copy, this immuneACCESS table keeps in-frame sequences only and misses some clones. Where compared with another copy, unresolved V genes explain less than half of these, and the others have no known cause. That table gives V, J and clone size, and the DNA gave D and trimming. Present in this sample are around 1,000,000 clones, approximately 77% of which were seen just once. 0.89% of the sample comes from the top ten.

Paper-wide results and their limitations: Because the study included only a small number of donors, the genetic and exposure-history diversity represented was limited. Compared with non-shared clonotypes, clonotypes shared by all four sorted-subset donors had higher generation probabilities. Pairwise subsampling led to the expectation that sequencing depth would affect the degree of clonotype sharing among donors. Even with the large sequencing depth, rarefaction of the sorted-subset datasets indicated that sequencing was incomplete. Sampling was restricted to blood, and TCR repertoires in tissues likely differ from the TCR repertoires found in blood. Larger estimated clonotype richness was generally found for naive subsets than for memory subsets. When four donors were compared, the shared fraction of clonotypes was about 5% for naive CD4, around 3.6% for naive CD8, roughly 2.5% for memory CD4, and around 0.4% for memory CD8.

The sequenced material came from memory CD4+ T cells from PBMCs. The sample's cell subset or site, from its label and the paper: CD45RA-negative fraction. The TCR originated in a man younger than 35 in good health. Some clones in this sample may be carry-over from other donors' samples. Recombination joined TRBV7-2 with TRBJ2-2; a confident D gene designation cannot be given. The DNA is TGTGCCAGCAGCTTCGACCCGAACACCGGGGAGCTGTTTTTT. Translated, it reads CASSFDPNTGELFF. With all but the CDR3 taken from the reference TRBV7-2 and TRBJ2-2 genes, the full variable domain is: GAGVSQSPSNKVTEKGKDVELRCDPISGHTALYWYRQSLGQGLEFLIYFQGNSAPDKSGLPSDRFSAERTGGSVSTLTIQRTQQEDSAVYLCASSFDPNTGELFFGEGSRLTVL.